This T cell receptor beta chain was observed in a study of blood T cell repertoires in COVID-19 (TCRdb year 2020). Background on the whole study: Samples covering the acute and convalescent phases of COVID-19 were provided by collaborators in the United States, Italy and Spain. Samples came from the ongoing ImmuneRACE study (first 160 participants) plus 1,254 subjects from 6 global collaborators. The sample metadata nearly always contained a de-identified subject ID, COVID-19 status, age in years and sex. The prospective study material was composed of cDNA or gDNA derived from T cells, B-cell-depleted T cells, or PBMCs. The repertoires were released in a freely available public database meant as a resource for research on the immune response to SARS-CoV-2. Deeply sampled blood TCRbeta repertoires from subjects exposed to, actively infected with, or recovered from COVID-19 were included in the dataset. Where available, HLA class I and class II types were obtained from metadata supplied by the sample provider rather than from assay-based typing.

The collaborating institutions used their own protocols to collect whole blood in K2EDTA tubes. For TCRbeta analysis, collaborators shipped samples as frozen whole blood, isolated PBMCs, or DNA extracted from either of those sample types. What the research found in general, with its limitations: The amount of clinical and demographic metadata varied by source and participant and was provided uncurated.

To note about this clone: Its binding antigen is unknown. Per-nucleotide qualities are absent, and no much larger clonotype sits a single base away.

TCRbeta CDR3 regions were amplified from genomic DNA by means of the immunoSEQ Assay, a bias-controlled multiplex PCR. The paper's data handling went like this. Within the assay, amplification of reference gene primers was used to estimate how many nucleated cells each sample contained. Sequence reads were collapsed and filtered to measure the absolute abundance of every unique TCRbeta CDR3 rearrangement. For each sample, productive Simpson clonality was calculated by taking the square root of Simpson's diversity index across productive rearrangements. What TCRdb holds here is the immuneACCESS table cut down to in-frame rearrangements. Part of the clones is not present; checked against another copy, under half of the missing clones reflect an unresolved V gene, and the others are unexplained. Clone size and the V and J calls come from that table; the DNA yielded D and trimming. This sample lists about 320,000 clones; 75% to 85% were detected once. The ten largest account for approximately 7.5% of the sample.

Source material: peripheral blood. The sequence was obtained from a human donor in a cohort sampled during active COVID-19.

The base sequence is TGTGCCAGCAGTCGGGGGGTCAATGAAAAACTGTTTTTT. It translates to CASSRGVNEKLFF. The chain employs TRBV2 and TRBJ1-4; possibly the D gene is TRBD1, per 5 matching bases. Via the germline V gene, CDR1 is SNHLY and CDR2 FYNNEI. V is shortened by 5 bases, J by 5 bases, and the region joining them spans 9 bases. From the cysteine up to the phenylalanine, the CDR3 has a length of 13 residues. The kept DNA is CDR3 alone, 39 bases in frame from the first base.